This T cell receptor beta chain was captured by sequencing in a study of T cell responses to AZD1222 COVID-19 vaccine. General study findings and limits: Reportedly, close to half of spike-specific TCRs are directed against unmutated variant regions.

About this clone itself: The antigen is not known.

The assay was immunoSEQ multiplex PCR, and TCRdb's table has in-frame clones only and misses some. In the table there are more than 250,000 clones, approximately 93% of which are singletons. This receptor was identified in an adult in good health. Sample: peripheral blood, taken on day 0 of AZD1222 vaccination.

The CDR3 region is CASSSPRVFADYEQYF. CDR3 in DNA: TGTGCCAGCAGCTCTCCTAGAGTTTTCGCAGACTACGAGCAGTACTTC. This sequence joins TRBV7-8 and TRBJ2-7; the D is unclear. Looked up from germline, CDR1 is SGHVS and CDR2 is FQNEAQ. Trimming removed 4 bases from V and 3 bases from J, with 19 bases in between. The CDR3 has 16 amino acids.